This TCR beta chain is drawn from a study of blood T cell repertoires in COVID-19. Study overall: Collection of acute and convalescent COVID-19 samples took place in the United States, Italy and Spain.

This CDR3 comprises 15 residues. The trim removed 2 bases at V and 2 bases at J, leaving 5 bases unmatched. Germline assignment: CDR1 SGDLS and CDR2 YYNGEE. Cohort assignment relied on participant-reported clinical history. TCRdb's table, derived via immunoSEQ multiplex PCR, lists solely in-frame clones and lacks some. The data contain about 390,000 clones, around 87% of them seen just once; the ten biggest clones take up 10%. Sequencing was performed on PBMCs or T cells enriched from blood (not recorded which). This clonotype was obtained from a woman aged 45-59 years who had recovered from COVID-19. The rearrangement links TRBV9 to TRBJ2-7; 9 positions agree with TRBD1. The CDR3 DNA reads TGTGCCAGCAGCGTCGGGACAGGGAGTCCCTACGAGCAGTACTTC. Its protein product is CASSVGTGSPYEQYF.